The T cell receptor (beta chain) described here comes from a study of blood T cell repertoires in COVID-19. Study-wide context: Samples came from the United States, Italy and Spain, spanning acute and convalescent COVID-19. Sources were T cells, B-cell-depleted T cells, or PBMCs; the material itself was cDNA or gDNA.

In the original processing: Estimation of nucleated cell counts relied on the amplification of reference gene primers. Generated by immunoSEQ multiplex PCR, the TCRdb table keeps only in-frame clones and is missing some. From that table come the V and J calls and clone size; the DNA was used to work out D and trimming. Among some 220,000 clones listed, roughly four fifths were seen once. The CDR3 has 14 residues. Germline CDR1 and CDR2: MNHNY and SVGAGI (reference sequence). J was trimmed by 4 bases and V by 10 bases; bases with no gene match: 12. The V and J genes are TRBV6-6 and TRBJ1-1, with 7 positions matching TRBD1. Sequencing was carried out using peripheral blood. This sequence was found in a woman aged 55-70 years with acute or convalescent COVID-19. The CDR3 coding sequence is TGTGCCACCCACAGGGGTGAGATGGGCACTGAAGCTTTCTTT. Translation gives CATHRGEMGTEAFF.